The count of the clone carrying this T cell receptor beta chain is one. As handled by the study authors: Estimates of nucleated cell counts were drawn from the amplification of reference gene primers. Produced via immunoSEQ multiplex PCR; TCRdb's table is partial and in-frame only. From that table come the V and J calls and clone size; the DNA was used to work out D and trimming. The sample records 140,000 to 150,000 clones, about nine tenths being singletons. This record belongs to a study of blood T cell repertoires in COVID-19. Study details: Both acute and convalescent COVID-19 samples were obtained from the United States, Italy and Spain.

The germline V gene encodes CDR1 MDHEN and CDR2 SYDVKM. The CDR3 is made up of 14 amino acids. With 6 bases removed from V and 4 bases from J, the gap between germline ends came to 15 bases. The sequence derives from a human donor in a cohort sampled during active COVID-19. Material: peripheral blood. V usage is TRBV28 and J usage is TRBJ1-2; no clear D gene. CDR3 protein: CASRSGVEIYGYTF. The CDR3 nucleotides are TGTGCCAGCAGATCCGGAGTAGAGATCTATGGCTACACCTTC.